This T cell receptor beta chain was captured in a study of blood T cell repertoires in COVID-19. Study details: Sites across the United States, Italy and Spain contributed samples from acute and convalescent COVID-19. PBMCs, B-cell-depleted T cells, or T cells were the source of the cDNA or gDNA that made up the material.

The CDR3 is 17 amino acids. The junction had 9 bases not matched to a gene; V was cut back by 1 base and J by 5 bases. Germline V gives CDR1 LNHDA, CDR2 SQIVND (reference sequence). Under the authors' procedure: Using reference gene primer amplification, nucleated cell counts were estimated. Assay used: immunoSEQ multiplex PCR; TCRdb lists only in-frame clones, some missing. The V and J calls and clone size were taken over from that table, and D and trimming were inferred from the DNA. The table lists over 10,000 clones, approximately 86% of them singletons. This clone has just a few counts. The sample was peripheral blood. The genes are TRBV19 and TRBJ2-7; 12 positions agree with TRBD1. The origin of this receptor is a man older than 75 with acute or convalescent COVID-19. Here the CDR3 reads CASSIVLRDRGQNEQYF. DNA of the CDR3: TGTGCCAGTAGTATAGTCCTCCGGGACAGGGGGCAAAACGAGCAGTACTTC. The entire variable domain, with the rest obtained from reference TRBV19 and TRBJ2-7, is as follows: DGGITQSPKYLFRKEGQNVTLSCEQNLNHDAMYWYRQDPGQGLRLIYYSQIVNDFQKGDIAEGYSVSREKKESFPLTVTSAQKNPTAFYLCASSIVLRDRGQNEQYFGPGTRLTVT.